Given below is one T cell receptor beta chain in context. The clone's antigen remains unknown. Per-base quality was not reported, and no clone a single base away is much larger than it. This sample stems from a study of T cell changes during pregnancy in multiple sclerosis (dated by TCRdb to the late 2010s). About the study as a whole: Changes in the T cell repertoire over the course of pregnancy were examined in this study in women with multiple sclerosis.

The library was obtained by the immunoSEQ multiplex PCR assay. TCRdb limited this immuneACCESS table to in-frame rearrangements with V and J called. A share of clones is missing; checked studies link under half to unresolved V genes, and the rest is unexplained. Within this sample are 70,000 to 80,000 clones, with roughly nine tenths of them counted one time only. Jointly, the top ten make up roughly 3.3% of the sample. The material sequenced was peripheral blood, taken before pregnancy. The sequence derives from a female donor with multiple sclerosis, enrolled in a pregnancy study.

The CDR3 sequence is CASSWTSGNSYEQYF. The DNA sequence is given as TGCGCCAGCAGCTGGACTAGCGGGAACTCCTACGAGCAGTACTTC. This chain joins TRBV5-1 to TRBJ2-7; 12 bases in the middle match TRBD2. V is pruned by 3 bases and J by 0 bases, leaving 1 base of the junction without a gene match. As encoded in the germline V gene, CDR1 is SGHRS while CDR2 is YFSETQ. The CDR3 covers 15 residues, taking in both the cysteine and the phenylalanine. Just the 45-base CDR3 DNA is kept, in frame starting at base 1.